The clone carrying this T cell receptor (beta chain) was counted only a few times. Antigen unknown. The germline gives CDR1 SGHTA, CDR2 FQGNSA. The CDR3 runs 15 residues. V shed 5 bases, J shed 7 bases, and the junction held 8 bases outside the gene matches. These data come from a study of chemoradiotherapy in HPV16-positive cancers. The study's findings and limits: The functional HPV-specific definition rests on just a couple of HPV16-positive patients. During treatment, candidate HPV-specific clones and E7-related motifs expanded in tumor.

The table came from immunoSEQ multiplex PCR; TCRdb's copy has only in-frame clones and leaves some out. The repertoire holds approximately 14,000 clones, with around four fifths as singletons. Collection of the sample occurred from a patient who underwent chemoradiotherapy. The clonotype originates from a human donor with HPV-associated anogenital cancer. The gene calls are TRBV7-2 and TRBJ2-1; 10 nucleotides match TRBD1. DNA of the CDR3: TGTGCCAGCAGCAGCCGGGACAGGGGTTCGAATGAGCAGTTCTTC. This encodes CASSSRDRGSNEQFF.